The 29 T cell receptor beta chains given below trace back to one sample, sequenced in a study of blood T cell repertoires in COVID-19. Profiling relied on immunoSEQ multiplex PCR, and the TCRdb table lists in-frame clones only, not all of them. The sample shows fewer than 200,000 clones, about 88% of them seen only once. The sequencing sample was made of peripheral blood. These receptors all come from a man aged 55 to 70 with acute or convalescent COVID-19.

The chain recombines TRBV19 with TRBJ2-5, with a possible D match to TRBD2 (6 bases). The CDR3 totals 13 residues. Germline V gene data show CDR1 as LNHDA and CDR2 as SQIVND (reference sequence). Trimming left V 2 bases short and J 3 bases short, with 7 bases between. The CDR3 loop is CASSISGEETQYF. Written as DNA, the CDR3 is TGTGCCAGTAGTATATCGGGGGAAGAGACCCAGTACTTC.

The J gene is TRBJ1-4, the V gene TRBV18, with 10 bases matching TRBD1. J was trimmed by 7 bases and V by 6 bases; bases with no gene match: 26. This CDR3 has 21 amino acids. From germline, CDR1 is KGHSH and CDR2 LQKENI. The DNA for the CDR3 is TGTGCCAGCTCTCAAACTCCGTCCGGGACAGGGGCCATGGGGATTCGTGAAAAACTGTTTTTT. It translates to CASSQTPSGTGAMGIREKLFF.

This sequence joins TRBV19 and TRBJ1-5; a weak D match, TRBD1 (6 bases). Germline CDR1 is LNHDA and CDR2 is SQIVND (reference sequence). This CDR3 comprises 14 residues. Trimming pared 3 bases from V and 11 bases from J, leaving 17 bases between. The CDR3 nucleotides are TGTGCCAGTAGTATCGGGCAGGGGCTCGGGGCCCAGCATTTT. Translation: CASSIGQGLGAQHF.

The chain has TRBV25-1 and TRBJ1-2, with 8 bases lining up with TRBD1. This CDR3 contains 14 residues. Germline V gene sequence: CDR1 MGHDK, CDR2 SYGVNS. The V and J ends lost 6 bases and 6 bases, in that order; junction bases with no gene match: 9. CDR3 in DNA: TGTGCCAGCAGCGTCAGGGGGCGCAACCATGGCTACACCTTC. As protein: CASSVRGRNHGYTF.

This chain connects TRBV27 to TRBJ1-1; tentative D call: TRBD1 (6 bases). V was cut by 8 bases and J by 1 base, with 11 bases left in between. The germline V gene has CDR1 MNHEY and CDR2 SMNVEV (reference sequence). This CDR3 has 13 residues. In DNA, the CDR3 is TGTGCCAGCGCGCAACAGGGGAACACTGAAGCTTTCTTT. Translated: CASAQQGNTEAFF.

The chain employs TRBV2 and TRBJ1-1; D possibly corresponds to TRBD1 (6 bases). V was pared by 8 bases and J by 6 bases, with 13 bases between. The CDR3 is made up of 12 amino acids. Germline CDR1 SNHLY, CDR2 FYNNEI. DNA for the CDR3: TGTGCCAGCGAAGCAGGGGATCCTGAAGCTTTCTTT. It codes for CASEAGDPEAFF.

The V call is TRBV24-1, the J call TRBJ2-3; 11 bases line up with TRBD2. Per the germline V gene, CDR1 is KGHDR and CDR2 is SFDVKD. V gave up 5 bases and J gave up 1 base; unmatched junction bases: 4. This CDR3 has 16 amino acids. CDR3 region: CATSGTSGWGTDTQYF. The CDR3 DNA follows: TGTGCCACCAGTGGGACTAGCGGGTGGGGCACAGATACGCAGTATTTT.

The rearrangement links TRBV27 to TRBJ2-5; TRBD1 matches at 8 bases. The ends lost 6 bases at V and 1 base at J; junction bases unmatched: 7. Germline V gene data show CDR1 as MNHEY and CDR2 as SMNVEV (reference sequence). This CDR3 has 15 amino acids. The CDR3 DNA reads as TGTGCCAGCAGCCCCGGGACAGGCTTCCAAGAGACCCAGTACTTC. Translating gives CASSPGTGFQETQYF.

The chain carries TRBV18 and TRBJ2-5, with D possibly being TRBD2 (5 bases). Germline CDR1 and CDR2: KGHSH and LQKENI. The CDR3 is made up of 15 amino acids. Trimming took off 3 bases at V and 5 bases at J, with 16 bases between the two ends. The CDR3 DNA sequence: TGTGCCAGCTCACCCATCGGGCCGGGCGGGGAGACCCAGTACTTC. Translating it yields CASSPIGPGGETQYF. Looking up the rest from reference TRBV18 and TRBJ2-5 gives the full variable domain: NAGVMQNPRHLVRRRGQEARLRCSPMKGHSHVYWYRQLPEEGLKFMVYLQKENIIDESGMPKERFSAEFPKEGPSILRIQQVVRGDSAAYFCASSPIGPGGETQYFGPGTRLLVL.

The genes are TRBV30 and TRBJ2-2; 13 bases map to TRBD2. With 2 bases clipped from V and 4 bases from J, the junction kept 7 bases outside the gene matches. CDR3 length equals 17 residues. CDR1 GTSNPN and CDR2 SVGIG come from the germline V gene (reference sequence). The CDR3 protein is CAWSRTSGSRGTGELFF. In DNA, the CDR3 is TGTGCCTGGAGTAGGACTAGCGGGAGTCGGGGCACCGGGGAGCTGTTTTTT.

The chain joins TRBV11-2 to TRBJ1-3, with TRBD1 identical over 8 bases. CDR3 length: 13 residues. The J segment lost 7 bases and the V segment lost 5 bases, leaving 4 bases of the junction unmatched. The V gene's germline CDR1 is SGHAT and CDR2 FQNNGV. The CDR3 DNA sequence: TGTGCCAGCAGCCCGCGGGACAGGAACACCATATATTTT. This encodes CASSPRDRNTIYF. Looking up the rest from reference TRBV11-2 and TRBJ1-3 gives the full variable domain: EAGVAQSPRYKIIEKRQSVAFWCNPISGHATLYWYQQILGQGPKLLIQFQNNGVVDDSQLPKDRFSAERLKGVDSTLKIQPAKLEDSAVYLCASSPRDRNTIYFGEGSWLTVV.

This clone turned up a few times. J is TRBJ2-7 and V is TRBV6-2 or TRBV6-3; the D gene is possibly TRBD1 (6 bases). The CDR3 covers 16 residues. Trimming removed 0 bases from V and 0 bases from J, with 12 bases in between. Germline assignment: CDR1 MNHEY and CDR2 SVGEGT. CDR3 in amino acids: CASSYSDSDSSYEQYV. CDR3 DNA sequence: TGTGCCAGCAGTTACTCGGACAGTGACAGCTCCTACGAGCAGTACGTC.

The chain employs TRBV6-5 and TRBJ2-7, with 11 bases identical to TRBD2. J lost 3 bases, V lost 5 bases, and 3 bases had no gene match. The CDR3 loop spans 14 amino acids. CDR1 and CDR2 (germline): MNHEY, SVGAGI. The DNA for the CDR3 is TGTGCCAGCAGTCGGGGGACTAGCGGCTACGAGCAGTACTTC. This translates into CASSRGTSGYEQYF.

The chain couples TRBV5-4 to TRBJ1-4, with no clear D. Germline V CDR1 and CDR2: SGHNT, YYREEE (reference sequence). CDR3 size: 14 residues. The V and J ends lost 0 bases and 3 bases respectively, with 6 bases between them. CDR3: CASSLGAANEKLFF. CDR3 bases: TGTGCCAGCAGCTTGGGGGCCGCTAATGAAAAACTGTTTTTT.

The CDR3 is CASSINGGTEAFF. The CDR3 coding sequence is TGTGCCAGTAGTATAAACGGGGGAACTGAAGCTTTCTTT. The chain recombines TRBV19 with TRBJ1-1; D may be TRBD1 (5 bases). The ends were cut back, 2 bases at V and 5 bases at J, with 9 bases in the middle. The CDR3 is 13 amino acids. Germline CDR1 reads LNHDA; CDR2 reads SQIVND (reference sequence).

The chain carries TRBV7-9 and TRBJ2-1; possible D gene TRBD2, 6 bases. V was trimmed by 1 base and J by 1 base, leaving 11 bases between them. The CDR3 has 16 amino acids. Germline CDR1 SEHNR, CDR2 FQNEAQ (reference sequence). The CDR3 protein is CASSLEEGPSYNEQFF. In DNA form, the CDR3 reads TGTGCCAGCAGCTTAGAGGAGGGCCCATCCTACAATGAGCAGTTCTTC.

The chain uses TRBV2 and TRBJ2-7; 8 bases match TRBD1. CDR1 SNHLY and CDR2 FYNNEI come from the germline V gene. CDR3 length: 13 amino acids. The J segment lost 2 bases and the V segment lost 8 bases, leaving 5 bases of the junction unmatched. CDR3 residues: CASSAGGPYEQYF. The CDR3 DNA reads TGTGCCAGCTCTGCAGGGGGCCCCTACGAGCAGTACTTC. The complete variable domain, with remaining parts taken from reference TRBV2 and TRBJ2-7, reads EPEVTQTPSHQVTQMGQEVILRCVPISNHLYFYWYRQILGQKVEFLVSFYNNEISEKSEIFDDQFSVERPDGSNFTLKIRSTKLEDSAMYFCASSAGGPYEQYFGPGTRLTVT.

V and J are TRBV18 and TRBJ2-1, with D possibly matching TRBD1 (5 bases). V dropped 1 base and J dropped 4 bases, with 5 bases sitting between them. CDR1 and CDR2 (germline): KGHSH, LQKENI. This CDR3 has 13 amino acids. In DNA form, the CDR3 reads TGTGCCAGCTCACCACAGGGGTACAATGAGCAGTTCTTC. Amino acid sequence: CASSPQGYNEQFF.

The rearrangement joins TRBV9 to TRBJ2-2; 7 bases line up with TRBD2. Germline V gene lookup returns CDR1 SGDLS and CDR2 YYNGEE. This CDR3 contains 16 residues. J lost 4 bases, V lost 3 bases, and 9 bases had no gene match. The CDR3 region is CASSGPVGEGTGELFF. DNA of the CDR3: TGTGCCAGCAGCGGCCCGGTGGGGGAGGGCACCGGGGAGCTGTTTTTT.

CDR3 residues: CASSSRTGGNTEAFF. The CDR3, as DNA: TGCGCCAGCAGCTCACGGACAGGGGGGAACACTGAAGCTTTCTTT. This chain connects TRBV5-1 to TRBJ1-1, with 10 bases matching TRBD1. Unmatched junction bases numbered 3, after V lost 3 bases and J lost 1 base. The CDR3 has 15 residues. Germline values: CDR1 SGHRS, CDR2 YFSETQ. The variable domain in full, completed from reference TRBV5-1 and TRBJ1-1, reads KAGVTQTPRYLIKTRGQQVTLSCSPISGHRSVSWYQQTPGQGLQFLFEYFSETQRNKGNFPGRFSGRQFSNSRSEMNVSTLELGDSALYLCASSSRTGGNTEAFFGQGTRLTVV.

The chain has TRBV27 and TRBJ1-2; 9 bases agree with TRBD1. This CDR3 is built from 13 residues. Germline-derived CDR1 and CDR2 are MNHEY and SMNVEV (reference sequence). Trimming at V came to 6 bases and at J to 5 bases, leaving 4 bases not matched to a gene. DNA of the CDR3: TGTGCCAGCAGCATGACAGGGGGGTATGGCTACACCTTC. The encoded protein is CASSMTGGYGYTF.

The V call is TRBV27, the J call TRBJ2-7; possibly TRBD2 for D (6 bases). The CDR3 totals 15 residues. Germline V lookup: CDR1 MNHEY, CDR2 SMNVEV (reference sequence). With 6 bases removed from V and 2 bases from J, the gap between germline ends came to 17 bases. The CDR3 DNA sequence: TGTGCCAGCAGATCGAGGGAGGCCTACACCTACGAGCAGTACTTC. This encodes CASRSREAYTYEQYF.

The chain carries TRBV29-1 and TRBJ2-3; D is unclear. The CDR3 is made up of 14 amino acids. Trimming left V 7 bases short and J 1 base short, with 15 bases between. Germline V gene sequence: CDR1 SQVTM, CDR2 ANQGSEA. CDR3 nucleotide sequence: TGCAGCGGCGACCTACTCCGGGGCACAGATACGCAGTATTTT. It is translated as CSGDLLRGTDTQYF.

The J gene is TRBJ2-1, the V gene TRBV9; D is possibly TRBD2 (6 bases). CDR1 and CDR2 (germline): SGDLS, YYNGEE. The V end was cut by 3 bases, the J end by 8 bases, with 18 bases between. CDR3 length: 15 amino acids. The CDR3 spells CASSDRGTTIYEQFF. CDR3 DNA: TGTGCCAGCAGCGACCGGGGGACCACAATTTATGAGCAGTTCTTC.

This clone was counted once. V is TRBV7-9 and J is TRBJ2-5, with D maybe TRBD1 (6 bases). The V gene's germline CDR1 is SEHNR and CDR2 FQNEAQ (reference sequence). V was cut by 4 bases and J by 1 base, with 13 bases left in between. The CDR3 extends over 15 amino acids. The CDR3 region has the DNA TGTGCCAGCAGCTCCCCCTGGACAGCCCAAGAGACCCAGTACTTC. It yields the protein CASSSPWTAQETQYF.

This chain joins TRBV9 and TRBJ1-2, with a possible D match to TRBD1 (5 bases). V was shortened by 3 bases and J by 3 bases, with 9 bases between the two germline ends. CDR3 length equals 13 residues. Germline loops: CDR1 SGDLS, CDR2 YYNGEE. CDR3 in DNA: TGTGCCAGCAGCGGCAGGGTTCACTATGGCTACACCTTC. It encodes CASSGRVHYGYTF. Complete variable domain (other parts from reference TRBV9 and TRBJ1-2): DSGVTQTPKHLITATGQRVTLRCSPRSGDLSVYWYQQSLDQGLQFLIQYYNGEERAKGNILERFSAQQFPDLHSELNLSSLELGDSALYFCASSGRVHYGYTFGSGTRLTVV.

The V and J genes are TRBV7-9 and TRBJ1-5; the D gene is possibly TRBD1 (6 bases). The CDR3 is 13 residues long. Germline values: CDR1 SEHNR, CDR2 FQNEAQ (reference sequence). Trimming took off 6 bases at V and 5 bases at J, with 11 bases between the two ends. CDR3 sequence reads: CASSLDSHQPQHF. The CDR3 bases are TGTGCCAGCAGTTTGGACAGCCATCAGCCCCAGCATTTT. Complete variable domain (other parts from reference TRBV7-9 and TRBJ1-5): DTGVSQNPRHKITKRGQNVTFRCDPISEHNRLYWYRQTLGQGPEFLTYFQNEAQLEKSRLLSDRFSAERPKGSFSTLEIQRTEQGDSAMYLCASSLDSHQPQHFGDGTRLSIL.

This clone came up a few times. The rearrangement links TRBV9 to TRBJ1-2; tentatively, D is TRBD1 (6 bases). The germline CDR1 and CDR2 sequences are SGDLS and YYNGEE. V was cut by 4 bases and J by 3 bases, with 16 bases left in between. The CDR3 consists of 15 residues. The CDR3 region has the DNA TGTGCCAGCAGCAAGGGGGAAGATGGATACTATGGCTACACCTTC. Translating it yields CASSKGEDGYYGYTF.

This chain's CDR3 is CSSRTGENSPLHF. The CDR3 DNA is TGCAGCTCCAGGACAGGGGAGAATTCACCCCTCCACTTT. The chain uses TRBV29-1 and TRBJ1-6; 9 bases map to TRBD1. With 8 bases clipped from V and 7 bases from J, the junction kept 6 bases outside the gene matches. The CDR3 runs 13 residues. Germline V gives CDR1 SQVTM, CDR2 ANQGSEA.